Listed below are T cell receptor beta chains from one sample, sequenced in a study of T-cell reconstitution after alpha-beta-depleted transplantation in children. TCRdb reanalysed the PCR reads using MiXCR and keeps one entry per CDR3 protein. The sample consists of around 600,000 distinct CDR3 sequences, approximately 15% of them appearing once. The material sequenced was PBMCs from the stem cell graft donor, taken from the stem cell graft. The receptors here all came from a human donor who donated a stem cell graft to a child with acute myeloid leukemia. CDR3s include the opening cysteine and the closing phenylalanine or tryptophan. D genes are given only for firm matches. The size of a clone is reported for some rows only, either as once, few or many, or as a class for expanded clones.

J: TRBJ2-1
D: -
size: many
length: 15
V: TRBV7-3
DNA: TGTGCCAGCAGCCCCTCCGGGGGCAGGTACAATGAGCAGTTCTTC
CDR3: CASSPSGGRYNEQFF

J: TRBJ1-5
D: TRBD1
size: many
length: 15
V: TRBV20-1
DNA: TGCAGTGCTAGATCGGGACAGGCGGGTAATCAGCCCCAGCATTTT
CDR3: CSARSGQAGNQPQHF

J: TRBJ2-6
D: TRBD1
size: -
length: 17
V: TRBV5-6
DNA: TGTGCCAGCAGCAGGGGACAGGGGGTTTCTGGGGCCAACGTCCTGACTTTC
CDR3: CASSRGQGVSGANVLTF

J: TRBJ2-1
D: TRBD2
size: many
length: 19
V: TRBV11-2
DNA: TGTGCCAGCCCAGGTGGGAACTTGGGGCTAGCGGGGTCCTACAATGAGCAGTTCTTC
CDR3: CASPGGNLGLAGSYNEQFF

J: TRBJ2-2
D: -
size: -
length: 14
V: TRBV6-5
DNA: TGTGCCAGCAGTTACAAACAGAACACCGGGGAGCTGTTTTTT
CDR3: CASSYKQNTGELFF

J: TRBJ1-5
D: -
size: few
length: 13
V: TRBV7-2
DNA: TGTGCCAGCCTGCGGGACAGCAATCAGCCCCAGCATTTT
CDR3: CASLRDSNQPQHF

J: TRBJ2-2
D: TRBD1
size: -
length: 18
V: TRBV11-1
DNA: TGTGCCAGCAGCTTAAGGGGGACGGGACAGATGAACACCGGGGAGCTGTTTTTT
CDR3: CASSLRGTGQMNTGELFF

J: TRBJ1-5
D: -
size: -
length: 13
V: TRBV2
DNA: TGTGCCAGCAGCTATCAGGGAGCGGAGCCCCAGCATTTT
CDR3: CASSYQGAEPQHF

J: TRBJ2-5
D: TRBD2
size: many
length: 13
V: TRBV20-1
DNA: TGCAGTGCGGAGGGACTAGCCGGAGAGACCCAGTACTTC
CDR3: CSAEGLAGETQYF

J: TRBJ1-6
D: -
size: many
length: 14
V: TRBV5-4
DNA: TGTGCCAGCAGCTTGGGTCAGACTTATTCACCCCTCCACTTT
CDR3: CASSLGQTYSPLHF

J: TRBJ2-5
D: -
size: -
length: 17
V: TRBV5-1
DNA: TGCGCCAGCAGCCTCACTAGCCTGCGACAGGCCCAAGAGACCCAGTACTTC
CDR3: CASSLTSLRQAQETQYF

J: TRBJ2-1
D: TRBD2
size: few
length: 15
V: TRBV20-1
DNA: TGCAGTGCTAGAGATCTGCGGGGGGGCCGGAATGAGCAGTTCTTC
CDR3: CSARDLRGGRNEQFF

J: TRBJ2-1
D: TRBD2
size: few
length: 15
V: TRBV5-6
DNA: TGTGCCAGCAGCTCCATGACTAGCGGGGGTGAGGTGCAGTTCTTC
CDR3: CASSSMTSGGEVQFF

J: TRBJ1-2
D: -
size: -
length: 15
V: TRBV9
DNA: TGTGCCAGCAGCGTAGGCAGGGCCAAGGACTATGGCTACACCTTC
CDR3: CASSVGRAKDYGYTF

J: TRBJ2-2
D: -
size: -
length: 18
V: TRBV21-1
DNA: TGTGCCAGCAGCAAGATCCCCCCGCAGCGGGCGAACACCGGGGAGCTGTTTTTT
CDR3: CASSKIPPQRANTGELFF

J: TRBJ2-6
D: -
size: few
length: 17
V: TRBV7-3
DNA: TGTGCCAGCAGGACAGGACTGGGGGGTTCTGGGGCCAACGTCCTGACTTTC
CDR3: CASRTGLGGSGANVLTF

J: TRBJ1-1
D: TRBD1
size: few
length: 14
V: TRBV6-5
DNA: TGTGCCAGCAGTTCGGACAGGGTGAACACTGAAGCTTTCTTT
CDR3: CASSSDRVNTEAFF

J: TRBJ1-1
D: -
size: few
length: 14
V: TRBV28
DNA: TGTGCCAGCAGTCCGATCCTAAAGAACACTGAAGCTTTCTTT
CDR3: CASSPILKNTEAFF

J: TRBJ2-1
D: TRBD2
size: -
length: 16
V: TRBV7-9
DNA: TGTGCCAGCAGAACTAGCGGGGGCCCGAATTCACATGAGCAGTTCTTC
CDR3: CASRTSGGPNSHEQFF

J: TRBJ2-5
D: TRBD1
size: -
length: 13
V: TRBV12-3/TRBV12-4
DNA: TGTGCCAGCACCCCGGACAGGGCTGAGACCCAGTACTTC
CDR3: CASTPDRAETQYF

J: TRBJ2-2
D: TRBD2
size: -
length: 16
V: TRBV10-2
DNA: TGCGCCAGCAGGCACCCCGGGACTACCGACACCGGGGAGCTGTTTTTT
CDR3: CASRHPGTTDTGELFF

J: TRBJ2-5
D: -
size: -
length: 11
V: TRBV12-3/TRBV12-4
DNA: TGTGCCAGCAGTGATTGGGAGGTGAAGTACTTC
CDR3: CASSDWEVKYF

J: TRBJ2-1
D: -
size: -
length: 14
V: TRBV3-1
DNA: TGTGCCAGCAGCCAAGGCAGGTCCATCAATGAGCAGTTCTTC
CDR3: CASSQGRSINEQFF

J: TRBJ2-1
D: -
size: many
length: 14
V: TRBV20-1
DNA: TGCAGTGCTAGATCGACAGAGGGTTACAATGAGCAGTTCTTC
CDR3: CSARSTEGYNEQFF

J: TRBJ1-3
D: TRBD1
size: many
length: 13
V: TRBV29-1
DNA: TGCAGCGTTGAGGACAGGAATGGAAACACCATATATTTT
CDR3: CSVEDRNGNTIYF

J: TRBJ2-1
D: -
size: many
length: 15
V: TRBV20-1
DNA: TGCAGTGCTAGACCGGAAGGGACTTTCCCAGCCACGCAGTTCTTC
CDR3: CSARPEGTFPATQFF

J: TRBJ2-7
D: TRBD1
size: few
length: 10
V: TRBV29-1
DNA: TGCAGCGTTGTGGGGGACAGTTTTACCTTC
CDR3: CSVVGDSFTF

J: TRBJ2-3
D: TRBD2
size: many
length: 19
V: TRBV20-1
DNA: TGCAGTGCTAGCCCGGGACTAGCGGGGGGCCACCGCTACACAGATACGCAGTATTTT
CDR3: CSASPGLAGGHRYTDTQYF

J: TRBJ2-7
D: -
size: -
length: 17
V: TRBV10-1
DNA: TGCGCCAGCAGTGAGTCGCCTTCCCAGGGTGATTCCTACGAGCAGTACTTC
CDR3: CASSESPSQGDSYEQYF

J: TRBJ2-2
D: -
size: many
length: 12
V: TRBV29-1
DNA: TGCAGCGCCGAGCAGGGCGGCGGGGAGCTGTTTTTT
CDR3: CSAEQGGGELFF

J: TRBJ1-5
D: -
size: many
length: 14
V: TRBV20-1
DNA: TGCAGTGCTAGACTCCCCGGGAGCAACCAGCCCCAGCATTTT
CDR3: CSARLPGSNQPQHF

J: TRBJ2-7
D: -
size: -
length: 17
V: TRBV6-2/TRBV6-3
DNA: TGTGCCAGCAGTTACTCCACAGCCCAACCGGGCCCCTACGAGCAGTACTTC
CDR3: CASSYSTAQPGPYEQYF

J: TRBJ2-7
D: TRBD1
size: -
length: 17
V: TRBV11-3
DNA: TGTGCCAGCAGCTTGAGGTCGGGACAGGGTAGAGCCTACGAGCAGTACTTC
CDR3: CASSLRSGQGRAYEQYF

J: TRBJ2-5
D: -
size: few
length: 13
V: TRBV12-3/TRBV12-4
DNA: TGTGCCAGCAGTTTTACAGGGATCGAGACCCAGTACTTC
CDR3: CASSFTGIETQYF

J: TRBJ2-1
D: TRBD1
size: many
length: 15
V: TRBV12-3/TRBV12-4
DNA: TGTGCCAGCACCCCTCCAACAGGGGGATACAATGAGCAGTTCTTC
CDR3: CASTPPTGGYNEQFF

J: TRBJ2-7
D: TRBD2
size: many
length: 12
V: TRBV20-1
DNA: TGCAGTGCGAACCCTGGGGGGGTCGAGCAGTACTTC
CDR3: CSANPGGVEQYF

J: TRBJ1-2
D: TRBD1
size: -
length: 15
V: TRBV6-2/TRBV6-3
DNA: TGTGCCAGCAGTCGAAACGGACAGGGAGCGCGGGGCTACACCTTC
CDR3: CASSRNGQGARGYTF

J: TRBJ2-3
D: TRBD2
size: many
length: 15
V: TRBV7-2
DNA: TGTGCCAGCACCTTCACGGCGGGGGGCACAGATACGCAGTATTTT
CDR3: CASTFTAGGTDTQYF

J: TRBJ1-2
D: -
size: few
length: 12
V: TRBV7-9
DNA: TGTGCCAGCGGTTCGCTTGAAAATGGCTACACCTTC
CDR3: CASGSLENGYTF

J: TRBJ1-6
D: -
size: -
length: 14
V: TRBV5-8
DNA: TGTGCCAGCAGCTTCGGCAGGGAACGTTCACCCCTCCACTTT
CDR3: CASSFGRERSPLHF

J: TRBJ1-2
D: TRBD1
size: -
length: 14
V: TRBV5-1
DNA: TGCGCCAGCAACCCCGGGACAGGGGTCTATGGCTACACCTTC
CDR3: CASNPGTGVYGYTF

J: TRBJ2-6
D: -
size: -
length: 15
V: TRBV11-2
DNA: TGTGCCAGCAGCTTAGTTGGCCTTGGGGCCAACGTCCTGACTTTC
CDR3: CASSLVGLGANVLTF

J: TRBJ2-1
D: TRBD1
size: -
length: 14
V: TRBV13
DNA: TGTGCCAGCAGCCGGGACAGGGGCGCTGGCGAGCAGTTCTTC
CDR3: CASSRDRGAGEQFF

J: TRBJ2-5
D: TRBD2
size: -
length: 14
V: TRBV6-1
DNA: TGTGCCGGACGAGCGGGGAGGCCACAAGAGACCCAGTACTTC
CDR3: CAGRAGRPQETQYF

J: TRBJ1-2
D: -
size: many
length: 13
V: TRBV7-2
DNA: TGTGCCAGCAGCTGGACCGGGGATGACGGCTACACCTTC
CDR3: CASSWTGDDGYTF

J: TRBJ2-1
D: -
size: many
length: 15
V: TRBV7-2
DNA: TGTGCCAGCAGCTTAGCGGGGGGGCGGGTCAATGAGCAGTTCTTC
CDR3: CASSLAGGRVNEQFF

J: TRBJ2-1
D: TRBD1
size: -
length: 14
V: TRBV10-3
DNA: TGTGCCACCGGCGCCGGGACAGGGAGGTTCGAGCAGTTCTTC
CDR3: CATGAGTGRFEQFF

J: TRBJ1-3
D: -
size: few
length: 16
V: TRBV12-3/TRBV12-4
DNA: TGTGCCAGCAGTTTCGGGACGGTTTTCTCTGGAAACACCATATATTTT
CDR3: CASSFGTVFSGNTIYF

J: TRBJ2-1
D: TRBD1
size: -
length: 17
V: TRBV10-3
DNA: TGTGCCATCAGTGCACCCGGGACAGGGGACTCCTACAATGAGCAGTTCTTC
CDR3: CAISAPGTGDSYNEQFF